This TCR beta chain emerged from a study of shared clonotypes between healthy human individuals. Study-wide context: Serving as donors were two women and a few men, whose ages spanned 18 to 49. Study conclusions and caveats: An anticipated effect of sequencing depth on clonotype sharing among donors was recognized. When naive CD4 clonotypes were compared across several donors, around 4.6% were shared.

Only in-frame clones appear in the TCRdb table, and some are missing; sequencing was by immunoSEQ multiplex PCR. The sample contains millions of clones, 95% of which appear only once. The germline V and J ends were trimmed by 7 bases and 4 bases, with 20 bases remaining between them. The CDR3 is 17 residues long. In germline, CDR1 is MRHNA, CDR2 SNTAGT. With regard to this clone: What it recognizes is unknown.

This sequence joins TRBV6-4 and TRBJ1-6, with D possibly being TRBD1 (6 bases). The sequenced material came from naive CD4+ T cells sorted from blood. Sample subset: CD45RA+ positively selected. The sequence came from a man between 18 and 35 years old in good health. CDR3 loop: CASTDDGGGTYNSPLHF. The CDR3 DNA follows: TGTGCCAGCACCGATGATGGAGGGGGGACGTATAATTCACCCCTCCACTTT.